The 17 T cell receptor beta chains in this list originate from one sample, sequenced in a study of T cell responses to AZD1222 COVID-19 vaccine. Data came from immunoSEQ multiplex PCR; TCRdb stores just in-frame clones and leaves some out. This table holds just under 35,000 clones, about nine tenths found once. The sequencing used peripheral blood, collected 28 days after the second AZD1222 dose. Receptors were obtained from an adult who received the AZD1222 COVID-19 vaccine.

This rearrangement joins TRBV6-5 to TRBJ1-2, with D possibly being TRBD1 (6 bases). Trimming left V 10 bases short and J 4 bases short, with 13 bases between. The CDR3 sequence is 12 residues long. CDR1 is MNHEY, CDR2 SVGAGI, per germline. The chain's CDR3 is CATLTGVYGYTF. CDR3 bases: TGTGCCACCCTGACAGGCGTCTATGGCTACACCTTC.

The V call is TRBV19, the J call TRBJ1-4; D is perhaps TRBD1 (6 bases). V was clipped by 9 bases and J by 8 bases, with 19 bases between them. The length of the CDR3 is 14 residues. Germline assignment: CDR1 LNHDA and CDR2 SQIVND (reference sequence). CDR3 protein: CASQPGATREKLFF. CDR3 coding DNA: TGTGCCAGCCAGCCGGGGGCCACGAGAGAAAAACTGTTTTTT.

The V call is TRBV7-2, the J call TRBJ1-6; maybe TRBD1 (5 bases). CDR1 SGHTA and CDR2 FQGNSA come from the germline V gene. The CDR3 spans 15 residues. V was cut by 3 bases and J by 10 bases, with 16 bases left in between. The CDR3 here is CASSFGVAGTSPLHF. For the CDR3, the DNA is TGTGCCAGCAGCTTCGGGGTAGCAGGGACCTCACCCCTCCACTTT.

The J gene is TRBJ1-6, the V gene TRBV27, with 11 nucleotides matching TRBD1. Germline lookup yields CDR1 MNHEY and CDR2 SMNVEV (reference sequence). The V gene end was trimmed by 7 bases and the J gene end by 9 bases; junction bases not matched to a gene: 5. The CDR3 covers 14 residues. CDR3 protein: CASKRDRGSSPLHF. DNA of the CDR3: TGTGCCAGCAAACGGGACAGGGGGTCTTCACCCCTCCACTTT.

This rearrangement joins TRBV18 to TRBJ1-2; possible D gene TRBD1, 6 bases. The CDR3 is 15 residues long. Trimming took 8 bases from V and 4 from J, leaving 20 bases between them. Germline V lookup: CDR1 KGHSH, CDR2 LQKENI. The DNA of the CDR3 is TGTGCCAGCCGGGACACAACCAATCGTGGCTATGGCTACACCTTC. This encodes CASRDTTNRGYGYTF.

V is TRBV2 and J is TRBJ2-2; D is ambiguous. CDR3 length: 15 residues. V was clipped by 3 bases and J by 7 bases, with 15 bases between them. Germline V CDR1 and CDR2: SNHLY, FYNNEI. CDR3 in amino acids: CASSEDFRASGELFF. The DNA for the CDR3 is TGTGCCAGCAGTGAGGATTTTCGGGCGAGCGGGGAGCTGTTTTTT.

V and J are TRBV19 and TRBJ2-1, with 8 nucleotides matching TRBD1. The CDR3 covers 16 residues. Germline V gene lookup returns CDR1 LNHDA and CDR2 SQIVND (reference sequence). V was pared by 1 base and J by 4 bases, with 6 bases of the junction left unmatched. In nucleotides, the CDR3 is TGTGCCAGTAGTATAGCGACAGGGGTCCTTTACAATGAGCAGTTCTTC. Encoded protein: CASSIATGVLYNEQFF.

The CDR3 is CASSLGQRANYGYTF. The CDR3 region has the DNA TGTGCCAGCAGCTTGGGACAGCGAGCTAACTATGGCTACACCTTC. V is TRBV5-4 and J is TRBJ1-2, with D possibly being TRBD1 (5 bases). This CDR3 has 15 residues. Germline V CDR1 and CDR2: SGHNT, YYREEE (reference sequence). Trimming stripped 0 bases from V and 0 bases from J, with 9 bases between.

The CDR3 nucleotides are TGTGCCGCCCAGCGGGGGGGTCAAGAGACCCAGTACTTC. Protein product: CAAQRGGQETQYF. The gene calls are TRBV3-1 (or the pseudogene TRBV3-2) and TRBJ2-5; 10 bases align to TRBD2. The junction had 5 bases not matched to a gene; V was cut back by 11 bases and J by 2 bases. This CDR3 contains 13 residues. The germline V gene has CDR1 LGHDT and CDR2 YNNKEL (reference sequence).

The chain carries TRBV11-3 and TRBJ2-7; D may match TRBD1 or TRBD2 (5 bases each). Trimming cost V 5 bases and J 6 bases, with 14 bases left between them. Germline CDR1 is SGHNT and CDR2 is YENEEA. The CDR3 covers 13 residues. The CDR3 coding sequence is TGTGCCAGCAGCCTTCGGGGCGGTAGCGAGCAGTACTTC. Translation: CASSLRGGSEQYF.

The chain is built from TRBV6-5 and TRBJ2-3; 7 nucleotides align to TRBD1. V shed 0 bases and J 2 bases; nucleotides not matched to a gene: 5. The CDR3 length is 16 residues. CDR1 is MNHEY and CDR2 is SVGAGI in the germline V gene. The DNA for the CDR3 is TGTGCCAGCAGTTACTCGAGGGGGCTTAACACAGATACGCAGTATTTT. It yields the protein CASSYSRGLNTDTQYF.

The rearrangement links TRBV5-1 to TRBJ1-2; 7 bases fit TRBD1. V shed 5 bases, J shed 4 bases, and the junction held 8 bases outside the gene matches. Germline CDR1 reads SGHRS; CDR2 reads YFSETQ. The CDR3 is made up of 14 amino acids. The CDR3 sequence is CASSSPDRPYGYTF. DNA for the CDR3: TGCGCCAGCAGTTCTCCGGACAGGCCCTATGGCTACACCTTC.

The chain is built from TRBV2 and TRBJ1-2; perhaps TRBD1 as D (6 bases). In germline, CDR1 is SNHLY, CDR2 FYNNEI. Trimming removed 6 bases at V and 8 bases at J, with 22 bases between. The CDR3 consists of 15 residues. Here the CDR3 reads CASRVGQTPRWGYTF. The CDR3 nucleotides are TGTGCCAGCAGGGTAGGACAGACCCCCCGCTGGGGCTACACCTTC.

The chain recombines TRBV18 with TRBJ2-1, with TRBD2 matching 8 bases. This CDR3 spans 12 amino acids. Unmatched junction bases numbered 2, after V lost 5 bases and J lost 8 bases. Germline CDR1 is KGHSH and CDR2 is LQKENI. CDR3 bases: TGTGCCAGCTCAGCTAGCGGGCATGAGCAGTTCTTC. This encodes CASSASGHEQFF. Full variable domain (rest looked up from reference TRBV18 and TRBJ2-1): NAGVMQNPRHLVRRRGQEARLRCSPMKGHSHVYWYRQLPEEGLKFMVYLQKENIIDESGMPKERFSAEFPKEGPSILRIQQVVRGDSAAYFCASSASGHEQFFGPGTRLTVL.

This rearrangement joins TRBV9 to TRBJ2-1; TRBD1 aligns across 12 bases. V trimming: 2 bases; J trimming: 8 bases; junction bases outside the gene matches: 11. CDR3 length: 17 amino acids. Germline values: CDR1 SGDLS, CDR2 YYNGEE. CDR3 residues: CASSVDLPGQGAYEQFF. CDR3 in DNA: TGTGCCAGCAGCGTTGACCTGCCGGGACAGGGGGCGTATGAGCAGTTCTTC.

CDR3: CASSLGLLNTGELFF. CDR3 coding DNA: TGTGCCAGCAGCCTGGGACTTCTAAACACCGGGGAGCTGTTTTTT. The genes are TRBV5-4 and TRBJ2-2, with D maybe TRBD2 (6 bases). The germline V gene has CDR1 SGHNT and CDR2 YYREEE (reference sequence). V was cut by 4 bases and J by 2 bases, with 12 bases left in between. The CDR3 is made up of 15 amino acids.

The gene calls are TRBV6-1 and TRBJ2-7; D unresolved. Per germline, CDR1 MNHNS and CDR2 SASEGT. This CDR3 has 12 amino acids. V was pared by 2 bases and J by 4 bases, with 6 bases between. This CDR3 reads CASSEFGYEQYF. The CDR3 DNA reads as TGTGCCAGCAGTGAATTTGGGTACGAGCAGTACTTC.